This is a list of T cell receptor beta chains from one sample in a study of blood T cells in healthy people across ages. TCRdb reprocessed the 5' RACE reads with MiXCR, giving one entry per CDR3 protein. Here the sample spans around 1,000,000 distinct CDR3 sequences, 20% to 25% being singletons. These data were also reused for a study on T cells of mothers and their children.

Sequenced sample: blood. The source of these receptors is a girl aged 2-10 years in good health. The CDR3 runs from the conserved cysteine through the conserved F or W. D genes are given only for firm matches. Clone size is stated in some rows and not others, as once, few, many or a class when expanded.

.	TRBD2	TRBV27	TRBJ2-2	CASKRERNTGELFF	TGTGCCAGTAAGCGGGAGAGAAACACCGGGGAGCTGTTTTTT
.	.	TRBV28	TRBJ1-2	CASSNPFGGERTGYTF	TGTGCCAGCAGTAACCCTTTTGGAGGGGAAAGGACGGGCTACACCTTC
few	.	TRBV2	TRBJ2-3	CASLGAASTDTQYF	TGTGCCAGCCTGGGGGCTGCTAGCACAGATACGCAGTATTTT
.	.	TRBV29-1	TRBJ1-4	CSVIEGHNEKLFF	TGCAGCGTTATTGAGGGTCATAATGAAAAACTGTTTTTT
few	TRBD2	TRBV28	TRBJ2-1	CASSLGGLAGFNEQFF	TGTGCCAGCAGTTTAGGGGGACTAGCGGGATTCAATGAGCAGTTCTTC
.	TRBD1	TRBV4-1	TRBJ1-6	CASGASGTGDSPLHF	TGCGCCAGCGGGGCTTCCGGGACAGGGGATTCACCCCTCCACTTT
.	.	TRBV5-1	TRBJ1-2	CASSGNDGNYGYTF	TGCGCCAGCAGCGGGAACGACGGTAACTATGGCTACACCTTC
.	TRBD1	TRBV7-6	TRBJ2-3	CASSLETGTGAQYF	TGTGCCAGCAGCTTAGAGACCGGGACAGGGGCGCAGTATTTT
.	.	TRBV20-1	TRBJ2-1	CSARPDRNGDNEQFF	TGCAGTGCTAGACCTGACAGGAACGGGGACAATGAGCAGTTCTTC
.	TRBD2	TRBV11-2	TRBJ2-2	CASSYAGAGELFF	TGTGCCAGCAGCTACGCGGGGGCCGGGGAGCTGTTTTTT
few	.	TRBV4-1	TRBJ1-5	CASSQGLGGNQPQHF	TGCGCCAGCAGCCAAGGGTTGGGGGGCAATCAGCCCCAGCATTTT
.	.	TRBV2	TRBJ1-2	CASMRTNRYTDHGYTF	TGTGCCAGCATGCGGACTAACCGCTATACCGACCATGGCTACACCTTC
few	.	TRBV9	TRBJ2-2	CASSVQKNTGELFF	TGTGCCAGCAGCGTACAGAAGAACACCGGGGAGCTGTTTTTT
few	.	TRBV12-3/TRBV12-4	TRBJ2-1	CASSVYGREQFF	TGTGCCAGCAGTGTCTACGGTCGTGAGCAGTTCTTC
.	.	TRBV12-3/TRBV12-4	TRBJ1-2	CASSLGLGGDGYTF	TGTGCCAGCAGTTTAGGATTGGGAGGGGATGGCTACACCTTC
.	.	TRBV7-2	TRBJ1-2	CASSSTPSGTSGYTF	TGTGCCAGCAGCTCTACCCCGAGCGGGACCTCAGGCTACACCTTC
few	.	TRBV2	TRBJ2-6	CASSTDSGANVLTF	TGTGCCAGCAGTACAGACTCTGGGGCCAACGTCCTGACTTTC
.	.	TRBV7-9	TRBJ1-3	CASSYPGGAGNTIYF	TGTGCCAGCAGCTACCCGGGAGGGGCTGGAAACACCATATATTTT
few	.	TRBV7-2	TRBJ2-3	CASSFLPIPTDTQYF	TGTGCCAGCAGCTTTCTTCCTATACCCACAGATACGCAGTATTTT
.	.	TRBV29-1	TRBJ2-1	CSGGRAYNEQFF	TGCAGCGGGGGGAGAGCGTACAATGAGCAGTTCTTC
.	.	TRBV9	TRBJ1-1	CASSVEELNTEAFF	TGTGCCAGCAGCGTAGAAGAGTTAAACACTGAAGCTTTCTTT
.	.	TRBV7-2	TRBJ2-5	CASSFAEQGTQYF	TGTGCCAGCAGCTTTGCGGAGCAAGGGACCCAGTACTTC
.	.	TRBV10-3	TRBJ1-5	CAIRETGLDNQPQHF	TGTGCCATCAGGGAAACGGGCCTCGACAATCAGCCCCAGCATTTT
few	.	TRBV20-1	TRBJ1-1	CSAAFRGTGTEAFF	TGCAGTGCTGCATTCAGGGGAACGGGCACTGAAGCTTTCTTT
.	.	TRBV7-9	TRBJ1-1	CASSPGGGGAFF	TGTGCCAGCAGCCCGGGCGGGGGAGGGGCTTTCTTT
once	.	TRBV19	TRBJ2-1	CASSPGQKLKNNEQFF	TGTGCCAGTAGCCCGGGCCAGAAACTGAAAAACAATGAGCAGTTCTTC
.	TRBD1	TRBV5-1	TRBJ2-7	CASRQGRLRYEQYF	TGCGCCAGCCGACAGGGGCGCCTACGGTACGAGCAGTACTTC
.	.	TRBV12-3/TRBV12-4	TRBJ2-3	CASSVRPRTDTQYF	TGTGCCAGCAGTGTCAGGCCCCGAACAGATACGCAGTATTTT
.	.	TRBV6-5	TRBJ1-2	CASSGSGDWGYTF	TGTGCCAGCAGCGGGTCAGGGGACTGGGGCTACACCTTC
many	TRBD2	TRBV19	TRBJ2-1	CASSIGGGGSYNEQFF	TGTGCCAGTAGTATAGGTGGCGGGGGGTCCTACAATGAGCAGTTCTTC
few	.	TRBV2	TRBJ2-6	CASSVAVGGANVLTF	TGTGCCAGCAGTGTCGCCGTGGGGGGGGCCAACGTCCTGACTTTC
few	.	TRBV20-1	TRBJ2-7	CSARALGGGRFYEQYF	TGCAGTGCTAGAGCCCTAGGGGGAGGACGATTCTACGAGCAGTACTTC
.	TRBD1	TRBV6-5	TRBJ2-7	CASTSVDRGSEQYF	TGTGCCAGCACTTCGGTCGACAGGGGGTCCGAGCAGTACTTC
.	TRBD1	TRBV7-2	TRBJ2-3	CASTSGTDMNTQYF	TGTGCCAGCACCTCCGGGACAGACATGAATACGCAGTATTTT
.	TRBD1	TRBV6-5	TRBJ1-5	CASSYSWTGGKGNQPQHF	TGTGCCAGCAGTTACTCCTGGACAGGGGGGAAGGGCAATCAGCCCCAGCATTTT
few	TRBD2	TRBV12-3/TRBV12-4	TRBJ2-1	CASSPPRGGSYNEQFF	TGTGCCAGCAGCCCTCCCCGGGGGGGCTCCTACAATGAGCAGTTCTTC
.	.	TRBV6-4	TRBJ2-6	CASSDSPAGANVLTF	TGTGCCAGCAGTGACAGCCCCGCTGGGGCCAACGTCCTGACTTTC
.	TRBD2	TRBV7-2	TRBJ2-5	CASSPYLASGDETQYF	TGTGCCAGCAGCCCCTATCTGGCTAGCGGGGACGAGACCCAGTACTTC
few	TRBD1	TRBV9	TRBJ2-1	CASSVGLGTVYNEQFF	TGTGCCAGCAGCGTAGGTTTGGGGACAGTTTACAATGAGCAGTTCTTC
.	.	TRBV10-3	TRBJ2-7	CAIIVGIVTSGYEQYF	TGTGCCATCATCGTGGGGATCGTTACTTCCGGTTACGAGCAGTACTTC
many	.	TRBV27	TRBJ1-2	CASSLGDENYGYTF	TGTGCCAGCAGTTTAGGGGATGAGAACTATGGCTACACCTTC
.	.	TRBV21-1	TRBJ2-7	CALHNRGLAGEFEQYF	TGTGCCTTGCACAATCGAGGGCTAGCGGGAGAATTCGAGCAGTACTTC
few	.	TRBV14	TRBJ2-2	CASSQRGAAGELFF	TGTGCCAGCTCCCAACGGGGGGCTGCCGGGGAGCTGTTTTTT
few	TRBD1	TRBV24-1	TRBJ2-5	CATSDFGNRGETQYF	TGTGCCACCAGTGATTTCGGAAACAGGGGAGAGACCCAGTACTTC
.	TRBD1	TRBV20-1	TRBJ2-1	CSARSSGTGYNEQFF	TGCAGTGCTAGAAGTTCTGGGACAGGGTACAATGAGCAGTTCTTC
.	.	TRBV20-1	TRBJ2-7	CSASSPSSYEQYF	TGCAGTGCTAGTTCTCCGAGCTCCTACGAGCAGTACTTC
once	TRBD1	TRBV29-1	TRBJ1-1	CSAIQGLNTEAFF	TGCAGCGCCATACAGGGGTTGAACACTGAAGCTTTCTTT
.	TRBD2	TRBV15	TRBJ2-1	CATFLASGGASSYNEQFF	TGTGCCACCTTCCTTGCTAGCGGGGGGGCCTCCTCCTACAATGAGCAGTTCTTC
.	.	TRBV28	TRBJ2-2	CASSLGAGRGLNTGELFF	TGTGCCAGCAGTTTGGGGGCAGGCCGGGGCCTAAACACCGGGGAGCTGTTTTTT
few	TRBD1	TRBV7-3	TRBJ1-2	CASSGEDRGILYGYTF	TGTGCCAGCAGCGGTGAGGACAGGGGGATACTCTATGGCTACACCTTC
.	.	TRBV4-1	TRBJ2-4	CASSQVSGEQYF	TGCGCCAGCAGCCAAGTATCGGGGGAGCAGTACTTC
few	.	TRBV2	TRBJ1-2	CASSESERPTYGYTF	TGTGCCAGCAGTGAGAGCGAACGCCCAACCTATGGCTACACCTTC